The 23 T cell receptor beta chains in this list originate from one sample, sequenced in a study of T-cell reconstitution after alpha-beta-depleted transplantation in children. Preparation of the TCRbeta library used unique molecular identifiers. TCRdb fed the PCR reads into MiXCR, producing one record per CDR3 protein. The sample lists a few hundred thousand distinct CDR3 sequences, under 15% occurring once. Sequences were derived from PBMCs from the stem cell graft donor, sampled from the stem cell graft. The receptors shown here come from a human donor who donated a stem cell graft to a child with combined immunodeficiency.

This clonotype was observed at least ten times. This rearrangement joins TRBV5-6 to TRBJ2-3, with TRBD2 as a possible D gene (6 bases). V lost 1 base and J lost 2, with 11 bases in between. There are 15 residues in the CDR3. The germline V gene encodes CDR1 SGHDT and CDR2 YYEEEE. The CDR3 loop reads CASSLFSGYTDTQYF. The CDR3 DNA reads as TGTGCCAGCAGCTTGTTCAGCGGGTACACAGATACGCAGTATTTT. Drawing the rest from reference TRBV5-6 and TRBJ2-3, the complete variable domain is DAGVTQSPTHLIKTRGQQVTLRCSPKSGHDTVSWYQQALGQGPQFIFQYYEEEERQRGNFPDRFSGHQFPNYSSELNVNALLLGDSALYLCASSLFSGYTDTQYFGPGTRLTVL.

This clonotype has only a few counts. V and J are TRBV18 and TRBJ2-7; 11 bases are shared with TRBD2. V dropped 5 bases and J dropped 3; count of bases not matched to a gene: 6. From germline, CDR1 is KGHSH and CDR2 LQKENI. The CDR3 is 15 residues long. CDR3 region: CASSTGTSGNYEQYF. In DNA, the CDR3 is TGTGCCAGCTCAACCGGGACTAGCGGTAACTACGAGCAGTACTTC.

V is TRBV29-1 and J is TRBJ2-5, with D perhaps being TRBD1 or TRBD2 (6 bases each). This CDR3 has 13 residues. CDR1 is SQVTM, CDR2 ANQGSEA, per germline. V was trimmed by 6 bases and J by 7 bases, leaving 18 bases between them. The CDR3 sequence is CSVHRDWRGTQYF. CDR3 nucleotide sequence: TGCAGCGTCCACAGGGATTGGAGGGGGACCCAGTACTTC.

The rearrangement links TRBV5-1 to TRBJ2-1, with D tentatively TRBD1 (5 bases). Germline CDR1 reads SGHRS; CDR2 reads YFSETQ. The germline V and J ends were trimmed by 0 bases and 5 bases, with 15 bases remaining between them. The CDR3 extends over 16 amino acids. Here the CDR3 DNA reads TGCGCCAGCAGCTTGGCGTGGCAGGGCCGACACAATGAGCAGTTCTTC. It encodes CASSLAWQGRHNEQFF.

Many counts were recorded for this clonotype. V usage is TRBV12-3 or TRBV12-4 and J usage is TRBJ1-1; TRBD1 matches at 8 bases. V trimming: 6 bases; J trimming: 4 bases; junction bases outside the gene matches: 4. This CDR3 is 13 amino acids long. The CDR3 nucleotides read TGTGCCAGCAGGATTGGACAGGGCACTGAAGCTTTCTTT. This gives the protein CASRIGQGTEAFF.

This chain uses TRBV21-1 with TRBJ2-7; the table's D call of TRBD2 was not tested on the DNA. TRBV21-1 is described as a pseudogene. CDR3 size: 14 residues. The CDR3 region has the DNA TGTGCCAGCAGCAAAGCGGGACTATGCTACGAGCAGTACTTC. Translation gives CASSKAGLCYEQYF.

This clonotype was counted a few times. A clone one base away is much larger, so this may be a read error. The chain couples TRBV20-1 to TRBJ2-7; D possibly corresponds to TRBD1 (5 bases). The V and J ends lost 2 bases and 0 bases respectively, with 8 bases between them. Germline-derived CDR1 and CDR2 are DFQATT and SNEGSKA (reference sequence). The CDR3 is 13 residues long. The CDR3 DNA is TGCAGTGCTAGACAGGGCAACTCCTACGAGCAGTACTTC. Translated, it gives CSARQGNSYEQYF.

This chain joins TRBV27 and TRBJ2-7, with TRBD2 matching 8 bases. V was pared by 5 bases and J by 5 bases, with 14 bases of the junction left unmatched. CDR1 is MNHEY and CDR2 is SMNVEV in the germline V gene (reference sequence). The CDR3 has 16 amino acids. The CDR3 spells CASSPKSRGGIDEQYF. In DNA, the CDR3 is TGTGCCAGCAGTCCCAAGTCACGGGGGGGTATCGACGAGCAGTACTTC.

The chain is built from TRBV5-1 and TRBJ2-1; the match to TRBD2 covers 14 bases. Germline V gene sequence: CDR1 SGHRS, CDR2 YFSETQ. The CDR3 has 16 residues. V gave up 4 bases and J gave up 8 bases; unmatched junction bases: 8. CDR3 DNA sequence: TGCGCCAGCAGCCCCCGCGGGACTAGCGGGAGAGATGAGCAGTTCTTC. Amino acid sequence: CASSPRGTSGRDEQFF.

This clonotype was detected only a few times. CDR3 sequence (DNA): TGTGCCAGCAGTTTTCCCGGGACACAAGTTTCCTTCTACGAGCAGTACTTC. It yields the protein CASSFPGTQVSFYEQYF. This chain joins TRBV6-2 or TRBV6-3 and TRBJ2-7; TRBD1 is a possible D gene (6 bases). Per the germline V gene, CDR1 is MNHEY and CDR2 is SVGEGT. This CDR3 has 17 residues. Deletions cut 4 bases from V and 3 bases from J, with 22 bases between.

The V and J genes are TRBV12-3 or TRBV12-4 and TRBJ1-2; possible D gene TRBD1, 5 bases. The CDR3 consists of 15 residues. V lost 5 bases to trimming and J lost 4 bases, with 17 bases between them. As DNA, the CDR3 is TGTGCCAGCAGTATGGGGACGGGACTGAGCTATGGCTACACCTTC. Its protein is CASSMGTGLSYGYTF.

In DNA, the CDR3 is TGCAGTGCTGGACACAGGGGGCAAGGTGGCTACACCTTC. Protein: CSAGHRGQGGYTF. V gene TRBV20-1 combines with J gene TRBJ1-2, with 9 bases identical to TRBD1. V was pared by 5 bases and J by 7 bases, with 8 bases of the junction left unmatched. The germline V gene encodes CDR1 DFQATT and CDR2 SNEGSKA (reference sequence). The CDR3 totals 13 residues.

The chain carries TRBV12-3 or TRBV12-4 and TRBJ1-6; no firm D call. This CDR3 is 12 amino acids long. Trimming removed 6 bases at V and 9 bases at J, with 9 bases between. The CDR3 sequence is CASRGLGSPLHF. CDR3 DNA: TGTGCCAGCAGAGGGCTGGGTTCACCCCTCCACTTT.

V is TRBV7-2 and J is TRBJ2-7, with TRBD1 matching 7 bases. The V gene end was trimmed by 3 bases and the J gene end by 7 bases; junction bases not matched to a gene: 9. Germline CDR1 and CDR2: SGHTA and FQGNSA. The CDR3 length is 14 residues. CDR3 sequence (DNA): TGTGCCAGCAGCTTTAGACAGGGTCTCAGAGAGCAGTACGTC. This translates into CASSFRQGLREQYV.

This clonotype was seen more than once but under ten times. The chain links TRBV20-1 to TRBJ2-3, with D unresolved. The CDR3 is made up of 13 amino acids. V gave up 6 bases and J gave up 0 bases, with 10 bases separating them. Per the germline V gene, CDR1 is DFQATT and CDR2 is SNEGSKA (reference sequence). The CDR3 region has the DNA TGCAGTGCCTCCGGTTGGAGCACAGATACGCAGTATTTT. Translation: CSASGWSTDTQYF.

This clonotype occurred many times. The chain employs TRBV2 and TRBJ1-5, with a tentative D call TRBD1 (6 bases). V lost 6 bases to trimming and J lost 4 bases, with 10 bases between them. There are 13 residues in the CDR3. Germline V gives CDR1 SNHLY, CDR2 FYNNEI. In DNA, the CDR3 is TGTGCCAGCAGCGTAGACAGGAATCAGCCCCAGCATTTT. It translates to CASSVDRNQPQHF.

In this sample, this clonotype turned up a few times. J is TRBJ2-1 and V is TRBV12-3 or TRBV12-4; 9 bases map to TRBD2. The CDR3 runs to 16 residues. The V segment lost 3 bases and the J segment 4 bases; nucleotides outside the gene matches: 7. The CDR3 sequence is CASSFLRLAAYNEQFF. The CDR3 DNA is TGTGCCAGCAGTTTTCTTAGACTAGCGGCTTACAATGAGCAGTTCTTC.

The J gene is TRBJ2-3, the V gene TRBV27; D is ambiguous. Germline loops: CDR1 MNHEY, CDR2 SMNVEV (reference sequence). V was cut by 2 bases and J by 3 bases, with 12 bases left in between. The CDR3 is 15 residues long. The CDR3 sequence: CASSLQDLFTDTQYF. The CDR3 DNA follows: TGTGCCAGCAGTTTACAGGACCTATTTACAGATACGCAGTATTTT.

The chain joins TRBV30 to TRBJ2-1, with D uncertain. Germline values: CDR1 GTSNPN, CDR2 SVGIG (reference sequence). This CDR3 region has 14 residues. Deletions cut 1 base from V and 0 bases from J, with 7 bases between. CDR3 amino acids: CAWSELSSYNEQFF. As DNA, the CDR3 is TGTGCCTGGAGTGAGCTGAGCTCCTACAATGAGCAGTTCTTC.

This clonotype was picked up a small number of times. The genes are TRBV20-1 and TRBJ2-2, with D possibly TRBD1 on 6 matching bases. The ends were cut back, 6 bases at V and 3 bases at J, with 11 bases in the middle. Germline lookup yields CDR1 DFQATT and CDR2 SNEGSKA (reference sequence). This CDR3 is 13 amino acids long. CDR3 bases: TGCAGTGCCAGCGACAGGTACACCGGGGAGCTGTTTTTT. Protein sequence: CSASDRYTGELFF.

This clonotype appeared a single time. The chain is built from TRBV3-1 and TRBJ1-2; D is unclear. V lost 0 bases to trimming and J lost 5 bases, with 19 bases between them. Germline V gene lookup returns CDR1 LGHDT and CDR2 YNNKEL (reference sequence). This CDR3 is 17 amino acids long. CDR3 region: CASSQDLGRKAPYGYTF. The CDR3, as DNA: TGTGCCAGCAGCCAAGATCTCGGCAGGAAAGCCCCGTATGGCTACACCTTC.

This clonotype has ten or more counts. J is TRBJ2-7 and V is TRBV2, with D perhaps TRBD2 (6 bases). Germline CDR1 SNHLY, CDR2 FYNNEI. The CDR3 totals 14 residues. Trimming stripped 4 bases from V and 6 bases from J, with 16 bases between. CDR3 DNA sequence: TGTGCCAGCAGTGTACAGACTAGAGTCGGCGAGCAGTACTTC. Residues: CASSVQTRVGEQYF.

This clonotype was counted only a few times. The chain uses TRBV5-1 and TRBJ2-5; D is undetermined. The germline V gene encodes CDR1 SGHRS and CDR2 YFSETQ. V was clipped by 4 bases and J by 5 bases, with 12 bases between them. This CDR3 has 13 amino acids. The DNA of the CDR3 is TGCGCCAGCAGCCTAGTTATGGGTGAGACCCAGTACTTC. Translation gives CASSLVMGETQYF.